This TCR beta chain stems from a study of blood T cell repertoires in COVID-19. As for the study in general: Donors in the United States, Italy and Spain gave samples during acute or convalescent COVID-19. T cells, B-cell-depleted T cells, or PBMCs supplied cDNA or gDNA.

As originally analysed: Reference gene primer amplification in the assay estimated nucleated cell counts. Libraries were prepared by immunoSEQ multiplex PCR; TCRdb keeps only in-frame clonotypes and omits some of them. D and trimming come from the DNA, and the V and J calls and clone size come from that table. The table shows approximately 170,000 clones, with about four fifths occurring only once. The V end was cut by 7 bases, the J end by 7 bases, with 23 bases between. There are 15 residues in the CDR3. Germline V gene sequence: CDR1 SGHVS, CDR2 FQNEAQ. Sequenced sample: peripheral blood. The V and J genes are TRBV7-8 and TRBJ2-7, with D possibly matching TRBD1 (5 bases). This receptor was identified in a man in his sixties or seventies who had recovered from COVID-19. The CDR3 DNA follows: TGTGCCAGCAATCCTCTAGGGGATTTAGGTGAGGAGCAGTACTTC. Protein sequence: CASNPLGDLGEEQYF.